Below are 23 T cell receptor beta chains sequenced from a single sample in a study of blood T cell repertoires in COVID-19. The assay was immunoSEQ multiplex PCR, and TCRdb's table has in-frame clones only and misses some. The sample holds roughly 99,000 clones, 79% seen once. Sequencing was performed on peripheral blood. All receptors derive from a woman of 80 years or more with active or convalescent COVID-19.

The chain joins TRBV5-8 to TRBJ2-1; D possibly corresponds to TRBD2 (5 bases). Trimming left V 4 bases short and J 8 bases short, with 22 bases between. This CDR3 region has 16 residues. The V gene's germline CDR1 is SGHTS and CDR2 YDEGEE. CDR3 coding DNA: TGTGCCAGCAGCCTTCTTCGGCGGGCCATCGGCGATGAGCAGTTCTTC. Its translation is CASSLLRRAIGDEQFF.

The chain links TRBV18 to TRBJ2-3, with TRBD2 matching 12 bases. With 1 base clipped from V and 4 bases from J, the junction kept 3 bases outside the gene matches. The CDR3 is 16 amino acids. CDR1 is KGHSH, CDR2 LQKENI, per germline. CDR3 sequence reads: CASSPQLAGGADTQYF. CDR3 in DNA: TGTGCCAGCTCACCACAGCTAGCGGGAGGGGCAGATACGCAGTATTTT.

This clone was detected only a few times. The chain has TRBV7-9 and TRBJ2-5, with TRBD2 identical over 10 bases. Trimming took 5 bases from V and 2 from J; bases not matched to a gene: 11. The CDR3 covers 17 residues. Germline lookup yields CDR1 SEHNR and CDR2 FQNEAQ (reference sequence). In DNA, the CDR3 is TGTGCCAGCAGCCCCCCTAGCGGGAGAAAGAATCAAGAGACCCAGTACTTC. Encoded protein: CASSPPSGRKNQETQYF.

The V call is TRBV5-8, the J call TRBJ2-5; TRBD2 is a possible D gene (6 bases). V was pared by 8 bases and J by 4 bases, with 24 bases between. Looked up from germline, CDR1 is SGHTS and CDR2 is YDEGEE. This CDR3 is built from 16 residues. The CDR3 coding sequence is TGTGCCAGTGGAGGGGTTTTTCCCGGGTTAGGAGAGACCCAGTACTTC. As protein: CASGGVFPGLGETQYF.

The J gene is TRBJ2-2, the V gene TRBV7-3, with 7 nucleotides matching TRBD2. Trimming cost V 1 base and J 1 base; bases outside gene matches: 9. The CDR3 length is 18 residues. Germline assignment: CDR1 SGHTA and CDR2 FQGTGA. The DNA for the CDR3 is TGTGCCAGCAGCTTAAACCCCGGGAGGTCGGGGAACACCGGGGAGCTGTTTTTT. Its translation is CASSLNPGRSGNTGELFF.

The chain has TRBV5-1 and TRBJ1-4, with TRBD1 matching over 7 bases. Germline V lookup: CDR1 SGHRS, CDR2 YFSETQ. The CDR3 runs to 17 residues. J gave up 7 bases and V 0 bases, and 12 bases lay outside the gene matches. Here the CDR3 DNA reads TGCGCCAGCAGCTTGGGAACAGGGGTCGGTGGTGGTGAAAAACTGTTTTTT. Amino acid sequence: CASSLGTGVGGGEKLFF.

V gene TRBV28 combines with J gene TRBJ2-7; D remains unclear. V was cut by 4 bases and J by 3 bases, with 4 bases left in between. The CDR3 is 11 amino acids. The germline V gene encodes CDR1 MDHEN and CDR2 SYDVKM. CDR3 residues: CASSSSYEQYF. CDR3 DNA: TGTGCCAGCAGTTCGAGCTACGAGCAGTACTTC.

The rearrangement joins TRBV5-1 to TRBJ2-7; 8 nucleotides align to TRBD1. V lost 0 bases and J lost 4; bases outside the gene matches: 6. This CDR3 has 15 residues. Germline CDR1 reads SGHRS; CDR2 reads YFSETQ. This CDR3 reads CASSLGQGAQYEQYF. The DNA for the CDR3 is TGCGCCAGCAGCTTGGGCCAGGGGGCACAGTACGAGCAGTACTTC.

The J gene is TRBJ1-5, the V gene TRBV6-6, with 11 bases that match TRBD1. Per germline, CDR1 MNHNY and CDR2 SVGAGI (reference sequence). The CDR3 loop spans 15 amino acids. The V and J ends lost 2 bases and 9 bases, in that order; junction bases with no gene match: 6. The CDR3 DNA is TGTGCCAGCAGTTACCTGGACAGGGGGCCTCGGCCCCAGCATTTT. Translated: CASSYLDRGPRPQHF.

This clone has a handful of counts. V gene TRBV7-8 combines with J gene TRBJ2-7; TRBD1 matches 9 bases. Germline CDR1 is SGHVS and CDR2 is FQNEAQ. The CDR3 is 15 residues long. The trim removed 3 bases at V and 3 bases at J, leaving 6 bases unmatched. CDR3 in amino acids: CASSLRGTGIYEQYF. The CDR3 nucleotides read TGTGCCAGCAGCTTGAGAGGGACAGGGATCTACGAGCAGTACTTC.

The chain employs TRBV7-3 and TRBJ2-3; 12 bases line up with TRBD2. Germline values: CDR1 SGHTA, CDR2 FQGTGA. This CDR3 comprises 15 residues. V was pared by 5 bases and J by 4 bases, with 4 bases of the junction left unmatched. The CDR3 region is CASSPRLAGADTQYF. The CDR3 region has the DNA TGTGCCAGCAGCCCCCGACTAGCGGGAGCAGATACGCAGTATTTT. Full variable domain (missing parts from reference TRBV7-3 and TRBJ2-3): GAGVSQTPSNKVTEKGKYVELRCDPISGHTALYWYRQSLGQGPEFLIYFQGTGAADDSGLPNDRFFAVRPEGSVSTLKIQRTERGDSAVYLCASSPRLAGADTQYFGPGTRLTVL.

This chain links TRBV11-1 with TRBJ2-7, with TRBD2 as a possible D gene (5 bases). The V end was cut by 1 base, the J end by 4 bases, with 8 bases between. CDR1 SGHAT and CDR2 FQDESV come from the germline V gene (reference sequence). The CDR3 extends over 13 amino acids. CDR3 amino acids: CASSLGETYEQYF. The CDR3 DNA reads as TGTGCCAGCAGCTTAGGGGAGACGTACGAGCAGTACTTC.

This rearrangement joins TRBV9 to TRBJ1-2; 7 nucleotides agree with TRBD1. Germline CDR1 and CDR2: SGDLS and YYNGEE. Trimming removed 6 bases from V and 2 bases from J; junction bases left unmatched: 13. This CDR3 is 16 amino acids long. CDR3 in DNA: TGTGCCAGCACCCTATTTGACAGGGCCTCCAACTATGGCTACACCTTC. Protein sequence: CASTLFDRASNYGYTF.

The chain carries TRBV7-2 and TRBJ2-1; D is possibly TRBD2 (5 bases). Germline assignment: CDR1 SGHTA and CDR2 FQGNSA. V lost 0 bases to trimming and J lost 12 bases, with 24 bases between them. This CDR3 has 17 amino acids. CDR3 loop: CASSLAFRQYGESGQFF. The CDR3 DNA follows: TGTGCCAGCAGCTTAGCGTTCCGGCAGTACGGGGAAAGTGGGCAGTTCTTC.

In its sample, this clone was seen once. This sequence joins TRBV27 and TRBJ1-1; no clear D gene. Trimming took off 1 base at V and 4 bases at J, with 19 bases between the two ends. This CDR3 has 17 residues. Germline V gene sequence: CDR1 MNHEY, CDR2 SMNVEV (reference sequence). As DNA, the CDR3 is TGTGCCAGCAGTTTATATGGGTCCGGCAGTGGGAGCACTGAAGCTTTCTTT. Encoded protein: CASSLYGSGSGSTEAFF.

The chain uses TRBV9 and TRBJ2-6; D unclear. The V gene's germline CDR1 is SGDLS and CDR2 YYNGEE. V was clipped by 2 bases and J by 0 bases, with 9 bases between them. The CDR3 has 16 amino acids. CDR3 region: CASSVSINSGANVLTF. CDR3 nucleotides: TGTGCCAGCAGCGTGAGTATAAACTCTGGGGCCAACGTCCTGACTTTC.

In this sample, this clone turned up a few times. The junction differs from germline at one of its ends, possibly a read error. The V gene is TRBV5-1, the J gene TRBJ1-1; 10 bases match TRBD1. The CDR3 loop spans 15 amino acids. Per the germline V gene, CDR1 is SGHRS and CDR2 is YFSETQ. The DNA for the CDR3 is TGTGCCAGCAGCCCTCTGAACGGACAGGGGGCTGAAGCTTTCTTT. Its translation is CASSPLNGQGAEAFF.

The chain employs TRBV6-5 and TRBJ1-2, with a possible D match to TRBD1 (5 bases). The V gene's germline CDR1 is MNHEY and CDR2 SVGAGI. Trimming took 0 bases from V and 0 from J, leaving 11 bases between them. This CDR3 contains 16 residues. CDR3 loop: CASSYSLGGPNYGYTF. In DNA form, the CDR3 reads TGTGCCAGCAGTTACTCGTTGGGGGGACCTAACTATGGCTACACCTTC.

CDR3 residues: CASRRPGGPNYGYTF. The CDR3 bases are TGTGCCAGCAGACGACCAGGGGGCCCGAACTATGGCTACACCTTC. The chain carries TRBV11-2 and TRBJ1-2; 8 nucleotides agree with TRBD1. Germline values: CDR1 SGHAT, CDR2 FQNNGV. The junction had 8 bases not matched to a gene; V was cut back by 6 bases and J by 2 bases. This CDR3 comprises 15 residues. The full variable domain, rest sourced from reference TRBV11-2 and TRBJ1-2, is EAGVAQSPRYKIIEKRQSVAFWCNPISGHATLYWYQQILGQGPKLLIQFQNNGVVDDSQLPKDRFSAERLKGVDSTLKIQPAKLEDSAVYLCASRRPGGPNYGYTFGSGTRLTVV.

This clone was recorded once. The genes are TRBV18 and TRBJ2-3, with 8 bases lining up with TRBD1. V was clipped by 2 bases and J by 1 base; unmatched bases: 2. CDR1 is KGHSH and CDR2 is LQKENI in the germline V gene. The CDR3 is 15 residues long. Here the CDR3 DNA reads TGTGCCAGCTCACCAGACAGGGGTGGCACAGATACGCAGTATTTT. This gives the protein CASSPDRGGTDTQYF.

The J gene is TRBJ2-5, the V gene TRBV5-4; 7 positions agree with TRBD1. The CDR3 is 15 residues long. Trimming at V came to 4 bases and at J to 7 bases, leaving 13 bases not matched to a gene. Per germline, CDR1 SGHNT and CDR2 YYREEE (reference sequence). The DNA of the CDR3 is TGTGCCAGCAGCCTGACGGACAGGAGCGATATGACCCAGTACTTC. It encodes CASSLTDRSDMTQYF. Based on the CDR3 plus reference TRBV5-4 and TRBJ2-5, the full variable domain is ETGVTQSPTHLIKTRGQQVTLRCSSQSGHNTVSWYQQALGQGPQFIFQYYREEENGRGNFPPRFSGLQFPNYSSELNVNALELDDSALYLCASSLTDRSDMTQYFGPGTRLLVL.

V and J are TRBV11-2 and TRBJ2-2; 7 nucleotides line up with TRBD1. With 8 bases clipped from V and 2 bases from J, the junction kept 2 bases outside the gene matches. The CDR3 is 13 amino acids. Germline values: CDR1 SGHAT, CDR2 FQNNGV. In DNA, the CDR3 is TGTGCCAGCGGGACAGAAAACACCGGGGAGCTGTTTTTT. Amino acid sequence: CASGTENTGELFF.

The J gene is TRBJ2-7, the V gene TRBV19; D may be TRBD2 (6 bases). CDR3 length: 14 residues. Germline assignment: CDR1 LNHDA and CDR2 SQIVND (reference sequence). The germline V and J ends were trimmed by 4 bases and 0 bases, with 10 bases remaining between them. CDR3 region: CASSSGLSSYEQYF. The CDR3 DNA reads TGTGCCAGTAGTAGTGGACTAAGCTCCTACGAGCAGTACTTC.